These 17 T cell receptor beta chains were all obtained from the same sample, sequenced in a study of CD8 T cells in ankylosing spondylitis. Broader study findings: Blood from ankylosing spondylitis patients appeared to carry a characteristic roughly 8-variant TCR beta motif.

These receptors lack a known antigen. TCRdb redid the calling of the 5' RACE reads with MiXCR, one entry per CDR3 protein. The table records more than 650,000 distinct CDR3 sequences, about 11% of them present only once. Sequencing was carried out using blood, either unsorted or a sorted T cell fraction (not recorded which). Every receptor here comes from a male donor with ankylosing spondylitis.

The CDR3 reads CSASEDSYNEQFF. In DNA, the CDR3 is TGCAGTGCTTCCGAAGACTCCTACAATGAGCAGTTCTTC. V gene TRBV20-1 combines with J gene TRBJ2-1, with D hard to call. The V end was cut by 5 bases, the J end by 0 bases, with 8 bases between. This CDR3 spans 13 amino acids. Per the germline V gene, CDR1 is DFQATT and CDR2 is SNEGSKA (reference sequence).

This clonotype was detected only a few times. V usage is TRBV28 and J usage is TRBJ2-3, with D unclear. Trimming stripped 2 bases from V and 2 bases from J, with 11 bases between. From germline, CDR1 is MDHEN and CDR2 SYDVKM. This CDR3 comprises 15 residues. CDR3 region: CASSLQNTYTDTQYF. The CDR3 DNA reads as TGTGCCAGCAGTTTACAGAACACTTACACAGATACGCAGTATTTT.

The chain is built from TRBV9 and TRBJ1-2, with D unresolved. Germline-derived CDR1 and CDR2 are SGDLS and YYNGEE. The CDR3 is made up of 13 amino acids. V was trimmed by 6 bases and J by 1 base, leaving 10 bases between them. Here the CDR3 reads CASKRDVNYGYTF. CDR3 nucleotide sequence: TGTGCCAGCAAGAGGGATGTTAACTATGGCTACACCTTC.

In its sample, this clonotype was seen a few times. This rearrangement joins TRBV5-1 to TRBJ2-7; tentative D call: TRBD1 (6 bases). Trimming removed 4 bases from V and 6 bases from J, with 17 bases in between. CDR1 SGHRS and CDR2 YFSETQ come from the germline V gene. The CDR3 extends over 14 amino acids. CDR3 protein: CASSPGQPKGEQYF. DNA for the CDR3: TGCGCCAGCAGCCCCGGACAGCCAAAGGGCGAGCAGTACTTC.

This sequence joins TRBV18 and TRBJ1-1; weak D call: TRBD1 (5 bases). Germline V gives CDR1 KGHSH, CDR2 LQKENI. This CDR3 contains 14 residues. V shed 6 bases and J shed 2 bases, with 13 bases lying between them. The DNA of the CDR3 is TGTGCCAGCTCGCCAGGGCAGTCTAACACTGAAGCTTTCTTT. Translation: CASSPGQSNTEAFF.

This clonotype was recorded a few times. The gene calls are TRBV5-1 and TRBJ1-2; 9 nucleotides agree with TRBD1. Trimming removed 3 bases from V and 1 base from J; junction bases left unmatched: 1. CDR3 length equals 14 residues. Germline lookup yields CDR1 SGHRS and CDR2 YFSETQ. This CDR3 is CASSWGQGNYGYTF. CDR3 DNA sequence: TGCGCCAGCAGCTGGGGACAGGGTAACTATGGCTACACCTTC.

The gene calls are TRBV5-1 and TRBJ2-1; 11 bases align to TRBD2. J gave up 5 bases and V 4 bases, and 5 bases lay outside the gene matches. The CDR3 runs to 15 residues. Per the germline V gene, CDR1 is SGHRS and CDR2 is YFSETQ. DNA of the CDR3: TGCGCCAGCAGCCAACTAGCGGGGGCCGACAATGAGCAGTTCTTC. Translating it yields CASSQLAGADNEQFF.

V usage is TRBV2 and J usage is TRBJ2-2; D perhaps matches TRBD1 (6 bases). Trimming stripped 7 bases from V and 5 bases from J, with 14 bases between. The CDR3 length is 14 residues. Germline assignment: CDR1 SNHLY and CDR2 FYNNEI. CDR3 residues: CASIYREGTGELFF. The CDR3 DNA is TGTGCCAGCATCTACAGGGAAGGAACCGGGGAGCTGTTTTTT.

The chain links TRBV12-3 or TRBV12-4 to TRBJ1-1; TRBD1 matches 7 bases. There are 14 residues in the CDR3. Germline trimming cut 3 bases from V and 5 bases from J; bases unmatched to any gene: 6. The CDR3: CASSFGAGGTEAFF. Written as DNA, the CDR3 is TGTGCCAGCAGTTTCGGGGCAGGGGGAACTGAAGCTTTCTTT.

This clonotype was seen a few times. The rearrangement links TRBV7-2 to TRBJ2-7; perhaps TRBD1 as D (6 bases). The CDR3 covers 15 residues. V lost 5 bases to trimming and J lost 6 bases, with 20 bases between them. Per the germline V gene, CDR1 is SGHTA and CDR2 is FQGNSA. The CDR3 sequence is CASSRTGFYEGEQYF. The CDR3 DNA reads as TGTGCCAGCAGCCGTACAGGGTTCTATGAGGGCGAGCAGTACTTC.

This rearrangement joins TRBV2 to TRBJ2-2, with a tentative D call TRBD2 (5 bases). Per the germline V gene, CDR1 is SNHLY and CDR2 is FYNNEI. V dropped 5 bases and J dropped 1 base, with 23 bases sitting between them. The CDR3 covers 19 residues. CDR3 sequence (DNA): TGTGCCAGCAGTCCCCCCCGGTTCGCTCTCGGGAAGAACACCGGGGAGCTGTTTTTT. Translation: CASSPPRFALGKNTGELFF.

The chain is built from TRBV7-2 and TRBJ1-1; no reliable D call. The CDR3 covers 14 residues. V was pared by 1 base and J by 5 bases, with 11 bases between. Germline CDR1 is SGHTA and CDR2 is FQGNSA. In nucleotides, the CDR3 is TGTGCCAGCAGCTTAGGCCTGATTGGGACTGAAGCTTTCTTT. It yields the protein CASSLGLIGTEAFF.

This clonotype was counted a few times. This chain connects TRBV4-2 to TRBJ2-3; possibly TRBD1 or TRBD2 for D (5 bases each). The CDR3 loop spans 13 amino acids. Trimming removed 6 bases from V and 4 bases from J, with 11 bases in between. The germline V gene has CDR1 LGHNA and CDR2 YNFKEQ. The CDR3 reads CASSTRGADTQYF. The CDR3 DNA is TGTGCCAGCAGTACGAGGGGTGCAGATACGCAGTATTTT.

This clonotype was recorded a few times. This chain links TRBV20-1 with TRBJ2-4; D gene uncertain. The CDR3 has 14 residues. V lost 5 bases and J lost 0, with 11 bases in between. Looked up from germline, CDR1 is DFQATT and CDR2 is SNEGSKA (reference sequence). CDR3 coding DNA: TGCAGTGCTGTTCACGGAGTAGCCAAAAACATTCAGTACTTC. It translates to CSAVHGVAKNIQYF.

The chain carries TRBV6-1 and TRBJ2-6; perhaps TRBD1 as D (6 bases). Trimming took off 5 bases at V and 0 bases at J, with 17 bases between the two ends. Germline-derived CDR1 and CDR2 are MNHNS and SASEGT. This CDR3 is built from 18 residues. The CDR3 sequence is CASSTLLDRNSGANVLTF. The CDR3 DNA reads as TGTGCCAGCAGTACCCTTCTTGACAGGAACTCTGGGGCCAACGTCCTGACTTTC.

The CDR3 here is CASSYKTGQVNTEAFF. CDR3 DNA: TGTGCCAGCAGTTACAAAACCGGACAGGTCAACACTGAAGCTTTCTTT. The J gene is TRBJ1-1, the V gene TRBV6-5, with TRBD1 matching 7 bases. Germline trimming cut 2 bases from V and 2 bases from J; bases unmatched to any gene: 8. Germline values: CDR1 MNHEY, CDR2 SVGAGI. CDR3 length equals 16 residues.

In DNA form, the CDR3 reads TGCAGCGTTGATCGGGCTAGCGGGACAAATGAGCAGTTCTTC. It encodes CSVDRASGTNEQFF. The chain combines TRBV29-1 with TRBJ2-1; TRBD2 agrees at 9 bases. Germline values: CDR1 SQVTM, CDR2 ANQGSEA. V dropped 3 bases and J dropped 7; count of bases not matched to a gene: 7. CDR3 length equals 14 residues.